The text below deals with one TCR beta chain. This entry belongs to a study of shared clonotypes between healthy human individuals. Positive CCR7 selection of CD45RO-negative cells yielded the naive CD8 cells, and terminally differentiated effector memory CD45RA+ cells were excluded. This CDR3 comprises 17 residues. J was trimmed by 2 bases and V by 5 bases; bases with no gene match: 8. Per germline, CDR1 SGHTA and CDR2 FQGNSA. Clones were sequenced by immunoSEQ multiplex PCR, and TCRdb holds only the in-frame ones, with some missing. This sample has about 1,900,000 clones, with approximately 94% found just once.

Sequenced input: naive CD8+ T cells sorted from blood. The chain carries TRBV7-2 and TRBJ2-7, with 14 positions matching TRBD2. The sequence was obtained from a man aged 18 to 29 in good health. The CDR3 spells CASSQAVTSGRAYEQYF. In nucleotides, the CDR3 is TGTGCCAGCAGCCAAGCTGTGACTAGCGGGAGGGCCTACGAGCAGTACTTC.